This T cell receptor (beta chain) was captured in a study of blood T cell repertoires in COVID-19. Across the whole study: The study drew acute and convalescent COVID-19 samples from the United States, Italy and Spain. In each case, the material was cDNA or gDNA derived from T cells, B-cell-depleted T cells, or PBMCs.

This clone appeared once. Study processing details: Amplification of reference gene primers provided the estimated nucleated cell counts. TCRdb's copy holds only in-frame clones and misses some; the assay was immunoSEQ multiplex PCR. That table supplies the V and J calls and clone size; D and trimming were determined from the DNA. The table lists some 320,000 clones, 70% to 90% of them singletons. This CDR3 contains 13 residues. The germline V and J ends were trimmed by 0 bases and 6 bases, with 9 bases remaining between them. CDR1 is LGHNA, CDR2 YSLEER, per germline. The chain is built from TRBV4-3 and TRBJ2-7; D not certain. This TCR came from a woman in her forties or fifties who had recovered from COVID-19. Sequenced material: peripheral blood. The CDR3 DNA follows: TGCGCCAGCAGCCAAGATTACGGGTCCGAGCAGTACTTC. Protein sequence: CASSQDYGSEQYF.